The clone carrying this T cell receptor (beta chain) showed up many times. Its antigen remains unknown. There are 15 residues in the CDR3. Unmatched junction bases numbered 6, after V lost 4 bases and J lost 6 bases. This specimen belongs to a study of T cell repertoires in cytomegalovirus infection. Overall study: Well-studied HLA-B-restricted epitopes and recently identified HLA-C-restricted epitopes of CMV were both used in the study. General study points: CMV-specific TCR beta clonotypes restricted by HLA-C were the ones dominating the ex vivo response. Carriers of CMV and the relevant HLA type were discriminated by public TCR beta frequency.

TCRdb passed the reads through MiXCR, listing each CDR3 protein once. The table shows hundreds of thousands of distinct CDR3 sequences, with roughly a third occurring only once. The chain has TRBV12-3 or TRBV12-4 and TRBJ2-1, with TRBD2 matching over 10 bases. This TCR came from a human donor in good health (CMV status not recorded). Some clones in this sample may be carry-over from other donors' samples. This specimen was cultured CD8+ T cells from PBMCs, taken from culture after CMV antigen stimulation. CDR3 DNA: TGTGCCAGCAGTTGGACTAGCGGAAATTCCAATGAGCAGTTCTTC. Translating it yields CASSWTSGNSNEQFF.